The clone carrying this T cell receptor beta chain was picked up many times. Time point: persistent/refractory GD, antithyroid drugs over 5 years with positive TRAb. The TCR library was made from RNA extracted from PBMCs. Germline-derived CDR1 and CDR2 are MNHEY and SVGEGT. The CDR3 runs to 16 residues. Trimming removed 6 bases from V and 0 bases from J; junction bases left unmatched: 8. The entry originates in a study of regulatory T cells in long-lasting Graves disease. With iRepertoire HTBI primers and Arm-PCR of CDR3 regions, TCR beta libraries were built. Each CDR3 protein is one row after TCRdb ran MiXCR on the multiplex PCR reads. The top ten hold roughly 6.9% of the sample, which has around 460,000 distinct CDR3 sequences, 20% to 25% seen once.

Sequenced here: peripheral blood mononuclear cells (PBMCs), sampled when the disease was refractory, from a patient treated with antithyroid drugs. The TCR comes from a female donor with Graves disease. The chain links TRBV6-2 or TRBV6-3 to TRBJ1-1; TRBD1 aligns across 9 bases. The CDR3 nucleotides read TGTGCCAGCAGCTCCGGGACAGGGTACATGAACACTGAAGCTTTCTTT. Its translation: CASSSGTGYMNTEAFF.